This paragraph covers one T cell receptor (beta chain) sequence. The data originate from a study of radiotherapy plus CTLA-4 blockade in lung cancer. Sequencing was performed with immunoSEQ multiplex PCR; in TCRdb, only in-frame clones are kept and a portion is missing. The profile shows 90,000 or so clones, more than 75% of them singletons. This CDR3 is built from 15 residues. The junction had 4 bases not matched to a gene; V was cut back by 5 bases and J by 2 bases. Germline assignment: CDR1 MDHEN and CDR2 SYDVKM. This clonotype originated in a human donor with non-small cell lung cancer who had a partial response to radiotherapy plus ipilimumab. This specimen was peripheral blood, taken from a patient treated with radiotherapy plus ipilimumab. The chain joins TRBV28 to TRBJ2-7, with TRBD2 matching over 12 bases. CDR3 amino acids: CASSDASGRAYEQYF. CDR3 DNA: TGTGCCAGCAGTGACGCTAGCGGGAGGGCCTACGAGCAGTACTTC.